This T cell receptor (beta chain) was identified in a study of cytomegalovirus exposure and HLA in healthy donors. Study-level results: Most TCR sequences were rare, but some public TCRs occurred in many donors.

Trimming removed 1 base from V and 6 bases from J; junction bases left unmatched: 13. The CDR3 covers 17 residues. Germline V gene data show CDR1 as MGHRA and CDR2 as YSYEKL. Sequencing was performed with immunoSEQ multiplex PCR; in TCRdb, only in-frame clones are kept and a portion is missing. The sample carries around 130,000 clones, about nine tenths recorded once. Details on this clone: Its target is unknown.

The sample was PBMCs. The gene calls are TRBV4-1 and TRBJ2-3; 7 nucleotides align to TRBD2. The TCR comes from a young man in good health and CMV-seronegative. The DNA of the CDR3 is TGCGCCAGCAGCCAAGCTGGGGGGGACCGACGAGGTGATACGCAGTATTTT. Amino acid sequence: CASSQAGGDRRGDTQYF.